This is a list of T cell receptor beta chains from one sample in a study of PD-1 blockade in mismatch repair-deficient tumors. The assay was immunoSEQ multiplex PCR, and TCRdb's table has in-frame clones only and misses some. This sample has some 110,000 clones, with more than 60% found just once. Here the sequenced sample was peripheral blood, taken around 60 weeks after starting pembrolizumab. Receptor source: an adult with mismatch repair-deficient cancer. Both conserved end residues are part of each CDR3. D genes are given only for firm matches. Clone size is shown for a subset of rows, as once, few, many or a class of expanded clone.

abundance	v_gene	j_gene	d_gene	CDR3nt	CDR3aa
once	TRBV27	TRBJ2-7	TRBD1	TGTGCCAGCAGAAGGGACAGGGCGAGCTCCTACGAGCAGTACTTC	CASRRDRASSYEQYF
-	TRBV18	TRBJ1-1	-	TGTGCCAGCTCACCAACGACAGTGAACACTGAAGCTTTCTTT	CASSPTTVNTEAFF
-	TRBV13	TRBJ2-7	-	TGTGCCAGCAGCTCCGGGAGCTCCTACGAGCAGTACTTC	CASSSGSSYEQYF
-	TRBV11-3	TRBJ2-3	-	TGTGCCAGCAGCTCGGCCGGAGTCACCACAGATACGCAGTATTTT	CASSSAGVTTDTQYF
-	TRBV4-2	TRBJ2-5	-	TGTGCCAGCAGCCAAGTAACTACAGAAGCCCAAGAGACCCAGTACTTC	CASSQVTTEAQETQYF
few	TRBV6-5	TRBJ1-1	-	TGTGCCAGCACCCGGACGATAACCAACACTGAAGCTTTCTTT	CASTRTITNTEAFF
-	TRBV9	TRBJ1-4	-	TGTGCCAGCAGCCTCTGGGGTAGGGAAGTCGGTAATGAAAAACTGTTTTTT	CASSLWGREVGNEKLFF
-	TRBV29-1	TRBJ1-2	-	TGCAGCGTTGAAGAGAAATCCTTC	CSVEEKSF
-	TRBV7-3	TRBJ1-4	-	TGTGCCAGCAGCTTGGCCAAGGCGGGACACACTGAAAAACTGTTTTTT	CASSLAKAGHTEKLFF
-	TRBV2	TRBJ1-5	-	TGTGCCAGCAGTGAGATGGGGGTGGGAAATCAGCCCCAGCATTTT	CASSEMGVGNQPQHF
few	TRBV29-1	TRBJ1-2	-	TGCAGCGACAGGACAGCTAACTATGGCTACACCTTC	CSDRTANYGYTF